Below, 27 T cell receptor beta chains from the same sample are listed, as sequenced in a study of PD-L1 blockade in urothelial cancer. Method: immunoSEQ multiplex PCR; TCRdb's copy keeps in-frame clones and lacks some. The table shows approximately 67,000 clones, with more than 75% occurring only once. As for time point: pretreatment peripheral blood. The source was PBMCs, collected around atezolizumab (anti-PD-L1) treatment. All receptors come from a man in his fifties or sixties with urothelial cancer.

The gene calls are TRBV10-3 and TRBJ1-2; D not certain. This CDR3 is built from 13 residues. Looked up from germline, CDR1 is ENHRY and CDR2 is SYGVKD. Trimming removed 2 bases from V and 4 bases from J, with 8 bases in between. CDR3 sequence reads: CAISEEGPYGYTF. For the CDR3, the DNA is TGTGCCATCAGTGAGGAGGGCCCCTATGGCTACACCTTC.

This sequence joins TRBV9 and TRBJ2-5, with a possible D match to TRBD1 (6 bases). CDR3 size: 14 residues. Germline loops: CDR1 SGDLS, CDR2 YYNGEE. Trimming removed 3 bases from V and 5 bases from J, with 14 bases in between. The CDR3, as DNA: TGTGCCAGCAGCGCCCAGGGGTCTCGGGAGACCCAGTACTTC. Its protein product is CASSAQGSRETQYF.

The chain couples TRBV6-4 to TRBJ2-7, with 9 bases that match TRBD1. CDR1 and CDR2 (germline): MRHNA, SNTAGT. This CDR3 has 13 residues. The trim removed 11 bases at V and 4 bases at J, leaving 9 bases unmatched. CDR3: CAFRDRVLYEQYF. The CDR3, as DNA: TGTGCCTTCCGGGACAGGGTGTTGTACGAGCAGTACTTC.

About this clone itself: The same CDR3 also results from other DNA sequences found in this sample. The chain recombines TRBV19 with TRBJ2-7; 8 nucleotides align to TRBD1. The junction had 7 bases not matched to a gene; V was cut back by 5 bases and J by 4 bases. CDR3 length equals 14 residues. CDR1 is LNHDA, CDR2 SQIVND, per germline (reference sequence). CDR3 sequence reads: CASSPRQGTYEQYF. The CDR3 region has the DNA TGTGCCAGTAGTCCGAGACAGGGGACGTACGAGCAGTACTTC.

The chain is built from TRBV14 and TRBJ1-1; no clear D. Looked up from germline, CDR1 is SGHDN and CDR2 is FVKESK. There are 13 residues in the CDR3. Trimming removed 2 bases from V and 4 bases from J, with 8 bases in between. DNA for the CDR3: TGTGCCAGCAGCCAAAGTACTGGCACTGAAGCTTTCTTT. Residues: CASSQSTGTEAFF.

The chain's CDR3 is CASSDGGGAGGNEAFF. The CDR3 DNA reads TGCGCCAGCAGTGATGGAGGTGGAGCGGGGGGAAATGAAGCTTTCTTT. The rearrangement links TRBV10-1 to TRBJ1-1; a weak D match, TRBD1 (5 bases). Trimming stripped 3 bases from V and 7 bases from J, with 21 bases between. This CDR3 comprises 16 residues. The V gene's germline CDR1 is WNHNN and CDR2 SYGVQD (reference sequence).

V is TRBV5-1 and J is TRBJ1-1, with D unclear. Germline lookup yields CDR1 SGHRS and CDR2 YFSETQ. Trimming stripped 7 bases from V and 4 bases from J, with 11 bases between. The CDR3 covers 12 residues. The CDR3 here is CASQLEGTEAFF. The DNA for the CDR3 is TGCGCCAGCCAACTGGAGGGCACTGAAGCTTTCTTT.

The chain has TRBV18 and TRBJ2-1, with TRBD1 matching over 8 bases. CDR1 is KGHSH, CDR2 LQKENI, per germline. Trimming removed 6 bases from V and 6 bases from J; junction bases left unmatched: 7. The CDR3 is 14 amino acids. CDR3 nucleotides: TGTGCCAGCTCTCCAGTGACAGGGGCCAATGAGCAGTTCTTC. Its translation: CASSPVTGANEQFF.

The chain links TRBV7-2 to TRBJ2-3; tentative D call: TRBD2 (5 bases). This CDR3 comprises 15 residues. V was shortened by 5 bases and J by 1 base, with 13 bases between the two germline ends. Germline V lookup: CDR1 SGHTA, CDR2 FQGNSA. In nucleotides, the CDR3 is TGTGCCAGCAGCCCCGGGATTCTACGCACAGATACGCAGTATTTT. Residues: CASSPGILRTDTQYF.

To note about this clone: Other DNA sequences in this sample translate to the same CDR3. This chain connects TRBV29-1 to TRBJ1-2; 11 bases fit TRBD1. The length of the CDR3 is 16 residues. CDR1 and CDR2 (germline): SQVTM, ANQGSEA. J was trimmed by 0 bases and V by 4 bases; bases with no gene match: 7. The CDR3 bases are TGCAGCGTTGTGGGGGGACAGGGGGGAACTAACTATGGCTACACCTTC. Translated: CSVVGGQGGTNYGYTF.

Ten or more counts support this clone. This chain joins TRBV6-1 and TRBJ1-1, with D hard to call. Deletions cut 5 bases from V and 4 bases from J, with 8 bases between. The length of the CDR3 is 12 residues. The germline gives CDR1 MNHNS, CDR2 SASEGT. The CDR3 coding sequence is TGTGCCAGCAGTAGAGAGGGCACTGAAGCTTTCTTT. Translating gives CASSREGTEAFF.

This sequence joins TRBV11-2 and TRBJ2-1; 9 nucleotides match TRBD1. Per germline, CDR1 SGHAT and CDR2 FQNNGV. The CDR3 consists of 15 residues. Unmatched junction bases numbered 6, after V lost 4 bases and J lost 5 bases. CDR3 region: CASSSQGARDNEQFF. As DNA, the CDR3 is TGTGCCAGCAGCTCACAGGGGGCTCGAGACAATGAGCAGTTCTTC.

The chain joins TRBV6-5 to TRBJ2-2; 9 bases fit TRBD2. The CDR3 has 16 residues. Germline lookup yields CDR1 MNHEY and CDR2 SVGAGI. The trim removed 0 bases at V and 1 base at J, leaving 0 bases unmatched. The CDR3 coding sequence is TGTGCCAGCAGTTACTCTAGCGGGAGGAACACCGGGGAGCTGTTTTTT. This sequence encodes CASSYSSGRNTGELFF.

The V and J genes are TRBV9 and TRBJ1-5, with D uncertain. The CDR3 consists of 15 residues. Germline CDR1 and CDR2: SGDLS and YYNGEE. Trimming left V 0 bases short and J 0 bases short, with 7 bases between. As DNA, the CDR3 is TGTGCCAGCAGCGTAGGGCTCAATAGCAATCAGCCCCAGCATTTT. It codes for CASSVGLNSNQPQHF.

The rearrangement links TRBV19 to TRBJ1-1; 9 nucleotides align to TRBD1. V lost 4 bases and J lost 2; bases outside the gene matches: 8. This CDR3 spans 16 amino acids. Looked up from germline, CDR1 is LNHDA and CDR2 is SQIVND (reference sequence). The DNA of the CDR3 is TGTGCCAGTAGTAGTCCGACAGGGGGGAGAAACACTGAAGCTTTCTTT. Translation: CASSSPTGGRNTEAFF.

The chain links TRBV9 to TRBJ1-5; TRBD1 matches at 9 bases. From germline, CDR1 is SGDLS and CDR2 YYNGEE. This CDR3 has 15 amino acids. V gave up 2 bases and J gave up 4 bases; unmatched junction bases: 4. The CDR3 DNA is TGTGCCAGCAGCGTCTCGACAGGGGGGAATCAGCCCCAGCATTTT. It specifies CASSVSTGGNQPQHF.

The chain employs TRBV7-2 and TRBJ2-1; 9 bases match TRBD2. V lost 4 bases, J lost 4 bases, and 11 bases stayed unmatched. In germline, CDR1 is SGHTA, CDR2 FQGNSA. The CDR3 spans 17 residues. CDR3 in amino acids: CASSSGPRTSVYNEQFF. CDR3 bases: TGTGCCAGCAGCTCTGGCCCGCGGACTAGCGTGTACAATGAGCAGTTCTTC. The entire variable domain, with the rest obtained from reference TRBV7-2 and TRBJ2-1, is as follows: GAGVSQSPSNKVTEKGKDVELRCDPISGHTALYWYRQSLGQGLEFLIYFQGNSAPDKSGLPSDRFSAERTGGSVSTLTIQRTQQEDSAVYLCASSSGPRTSVYNEQFFGPGTRLTVL.

The chain employs TRBV5-4 and TRBJ1-2; D possibly corresponds to TRBD1 (6 bases). The CDR3 has 14 amino acids. Looked up from germline, CDR1 is SGHNT and CDR2 is YYREEE (reference sequence). Trimming left V 4 bases short and J 8 bases short, with 18 bases between. For the CDR3, the DNA is TGTGCCAGCAGCATCAGGGGTACGGTCGAAGGCTACACCTTC. Residues: CASSIRGTVEGYTF.

This clone has only a few counts. The chain joins TRBV5-1 to TRBJ2-7, with 9 bases identical to TRBD1. J was trimmed by 1 base and V by 5 bases; bases with no gene match: 7. Germline assignment: CDR1 SGHRS and CDR2 YFSETQ. CDR3 size: 15 residues. The CDR3 nucleotides read TGCGCCAGCAGATATTCGGGACAGGGATCCTACGAGCAGTACTTC. Amino acids: CASRYSGQGSYEQYF.

This chain uses TRBV21-1 with TRBJ2-3; the tabulated D call, TRBD2, remains unverified against the DNA. TRBV21-1 is described as a pseudogene. The CDR3 consists of 14 residues. CDR3 region: CASSTKRGAPTQYF. The CDR3 DNA reads TGTGCCAGCAGCACCAAGCGGGGGGCCCCTACGCAGTATTTT.

The chain joins TRBV18 to TRBJ1-3; 7 nucleotides line up with TRBD1. Trimming removed 3 bases from V and 0 bases from J; junction bases left unmatched: 11. From germline, CDR1 is KGHSH and CDR2 LQKENI. The CDR3 is 18 amino acids. DNA for the CDR3: TGTGCCAGCTCACCTACTTCCGGGACAGAGAACTCTGGAAACACCATATATTTT. Protein: CASSPTSGTENSGNTIYF.

CDR3 residues: CASSPIAGGSYEQYF. The CDR3 DNA is TGCGCCAGCAGCCCTATAGCGGGGGGGAGTTACGAGCAGTACTTC. V and J are TRBV4-1 and TRBJ2-7; 11 bases map to TRBD2. Per the germline V gene, CDR1 is MGHRA and CDR2 is YSYEKL. Germline trimming cut 4 bases from V and 4 bases from J; bases unmatched to any gene: 6. The CDR3 spans 15 residues.

This clone was counted a single time. V and J are TRBV18 and TRBJ2-7, with D possibly matching TRBD2 (7 bases). Per germline, CDR1 KGHSH and CDR2 LQKENI. V dropped 4 bases and J dropped 3 bases, with 16 bases sitting between them. The CDR3 is 15 amino acids. This chain's CDR3 is CASSQGGGGNYEQYF. CDR3 in DNA: TGTGCCAGCTCACAGGGAGGCGGGGGCAACTACGAGCAGTACTTC.

The rearrangement joins TRBV7-9 to TRBJ1-5; 8 nucleotides line up with TRBD1. The CDR3 loop spans 14 amino acids. The germline gives CDR1 SEHNR, CDR2 FQNEAQ (reference sequence). V gave up 4 bases and J gave up 7 bases; unmatched junction bases: 6. The CDR3 loop reads CASSYSDREQPQHF. The CDR3 DNA is TGTGCCAGCAGCTATTCGGACAGGGAACAGCCCCAGCATTTT.

V is TRBV5-1 and J is TRBJ2-5, with D possibly TRBD2 on 6 matching bases. Per germline, CDR1 SGHRS and CDR2 YFSETQ. There are 14 residues in the CDR3. Trimming removed 4 bases from V and 5 bases from J, with 15 bases in between. The CDR3 DNA follows: TGCGCCAGCAGCAGCCGGGACGGAGGGGAGACCCAGTACTTC. Protein sequence: CASSSRDGGETQYF.

This clone was found a few times. The V call is TRBV6-5, the J call TRBJ1-6; perhaps TRBD1 as D (5 bases). Trimming cost V 2 bases and J 13 bases, with 9 bases left between them. Germline CDR1 is MNHEY and CDR2 is SVGAGI. This CDR3 is built from 12 residues. The CDR3 DNA sequence: TGTGCCAGCAGTTACCGTGGGGGGCCCCTCCACTTT. Translating gives CASSYRGGPLHF.

The rearrangement links TRBV14 to TRBJ1-1, with TRBD1 as a possible D gene (5 bases). The length of the CDR3 is 18 residues. Germline lookup yields CDR1 SGHDN and CDR2 FVKESK. V lost 4 bases to trimming and J lost 0 bases, with 21 bases between them. The CDR3 DNA follows: TGTGCCAGCAGCCCCCGCAGAGAGACCCAGGGCATGAACACTGAAGCTTTCTTT. Its protein product is CASSPRRETQGMNTEAFF.